The 18 T cell receptor beta chains given below trace back to one sample, sequenced in a study of T cells in Graves' hyperthyroidism and ophthalmopathy. Amplified regions were TCR beta CDR3 sequences from RNA transcripts. A first-round RT-PCR of the TCR CDR3 used the HTBI primer set. TCRdb analysed the multiplex PCR reads with MiXCR anew, one entry per CDR3 protein. The sample holds hundreds of thousands of distinct CDR3 sequences, 15% to 18% seen once. Sequenced sample: blood. The source is a woman aged 18-29 years with Graves' hyperthyroidism.

This clonotype has ten or more counts. This chain links TRBV27 with TRBJ2-3; perhaps TRBD2 as D (5 bases). With 10 bases removed from V and 1 base from J, the gap between germline ends came to 18 bases. The CDR3 contains 15 residues. CDR1 MNHEY and CDR2 SMNVEV come from the germline V gene (reference sequence). This CDR3 reads CATLRAARGTDTQYF. CDR3 nucleotide sequence: TGTGCCACCCTACGGGCAGCGCGGGGCACAGATACGCAGTATTTT.

This clonotype was counted at least ten times. The chain employs TRBV2 and TRBJ1-2; TRBD1 aligns across 12 bases. Losses at the gene ends were 6 bases for V and 8 bases for J; bases not matched to a gene: 13. The CDR3 spans 16 residues. The germline CDR1 and CDR2 sequences are SNHLY and FYNNEI. CDR3 amino acids: CASSASGQGARSGYTF. In DNA, the CDR3 is TGTGCCAGCAGCGCTTCGGGACAGGGGGCGCGAAGCGGCTACACCTTC.

This clonotype has ten or more counts. The J gene is TRBJ2-5, the V gene TRBV28; the match to TRBD1 covers 9 bases. Germline lookup yields CDR1 MDHEN and CDR2 SYDVKM. With V trimmed by 5 bases and J by 5 bases, 12 bases remained unmatched. The CDR3 sequence is 16 residues long. CDR3 region: CASSPARQGVSETQYF. CDR3 coding DNA: TGTGCCAGCAGTCCAGCACGACAGGGGGTTTCGGAGACCCAGTACTTC.

This clonotype was seen many times. DNA for the CDR3: TGTGCCAGCTCCTTTCAAGGCGACGAGCAGTACTTC. Protein product: CASSFQGDEQYF. This sequence joins TRBV18 and TRBJ2-7; D unresolved. The CDR3 is 12 amino acids. Trimming cost V 6 bases and J 5 bases, with 11 bases left between them. The germline CDR1 and CDR2 sequences are KGHSH and LQKENI.

This clonotype has a count of ten or more. The chain couples TRBV20-1 to TRBJ2-3; D not certain. Trimming left V 0 bases short and J 6 bases short, with 22 bases between. The CDR3 consists of 17 residues. CDR1 is DFQATT and CDR2 is SNEGSKA in the germline V gene (reference sequence). CDR3 sequence reads: CSARDPNDPHQRDTQYF. The CDR3, as DNA: TGCAGTGCTAGAGATCCCAATGACCCCCATCAAAGGGATACGCAGTATTTT.

This clonotype was counted many times. The rearrangement joins TRBV7-3 to TRBJ2-7; 9 nucleotides align to TRBD1. The CDR3 extends over 15 amino acids. Germline CDR1 reads SGHTA; CDR2 reads FQGTGA. J lost 0 bases, V lost 5 bases, and 5 bases had no gene match. CDR3 in DNA: TGTGCCAGCAGCCTAGGACAGGGGAGCTCCTACGAGCAGTACTTC. This gives the protein CASSLGQGSSYEQYF.

Ten or more counts support this clonotype. The chain uses TRBV20-1 and TRBJ2-7; TRBD2 matches at 11 bases. This CDR3 comprises 17 residues. CDR1 is DFQATT, CDR2 SNEGSKA, per germline (reference sequence). The V and J ends lost 4 bases and 5 bases, in that order; junction bases with no gene match: 16. The CDR3 loop reads CSANDRDLAGGLNEQYF. DNA for the CDR3: TGCAGTGCTAACGACAGGGATTTAGCGGGAGGGCTAAACGAGCAGTACTTC.

Notes on this clonotype: This clone may be a read error of a much larger clone one base away. The genes are TRBV29-1 and TRBJ2-1; 10 nucleotides agree with TRBD2. Germline CDR1 is SQVTM and CDR2 is ANQGSEA. The V segment lost 6 bases and the J segment 4 bases; nucleotides outside the gene matches: 15. This CDR3 contains 17 residues. The CDR3 spells CSVPPLAGVGLYNEQFF. CDR3 in DNA: TGCAGCGTCCCGCCCCTAGCGGGAGTAGGGCTTTACAATGAGCAGTTCTTC.

The CDR3 sequence is CASSYSFGTANNSPLHF. The CDR3, as DNA: TGTGCCAGCAGTTACTCGTTCGGAACAGCTAACAATTCACCCCTCCACTTT. The chain employs TRBV6-6 and TRBJ1-6; D unclear. The CDR3 consists of 17 residues. CDR1 is MNHNY and CDR2 is SVGAGI in the germline V gene (reference sequence). The germline V and J ends were trimmed by 0 bases and 7 bases, with 16 bases remaining between them.

This clonotype is a singleton in its sample. A read error may explain this, as a much larger clone is one base away. The chain couples TRBV7-9 to TRBJ2-1; TRBD2 matches 15 bases. CDR1 is SEHNR, CDR2 FQNEAQ, per germline (reference sequence). The CDR3 contains 19 residues. The CDR3 DNA sequence: TGTGCCAGCAGCTTAGGAGGACTAGCGGGAGGGCTCTCCTACAATGAGCAGCTCTTC. This sequence encodes CASSLGGLAGGLSYNEQLF. The full variable domain, in which reference TRBV7-9 and TRBJ2-1 provide the parts outside the CDR3, is DTGVSQNPRHKITKRGQNVTFRCDPISEHNRLYWYRQTLGQGPEFLTYFQNEAQLEKSRLLSDRFSAERPKGSFSTLEIQRTEQGDSAMYLCASSLGGLAGGLSYNEQLFGPGTRLTVL.

This clonotype was seen many times. The chain recombines TRBV9 with TRBJ2-5, with a weak D call TRBD2 (5 bases). Germline CDR1 reads SGDLS; CDR2 reads YYNGEE. Deletions cut 1 base from V and 2 bases from J, with 9 bases between. CDR3 length: 14 amino acids. Here the CDR3 reads CASSVMSGQETQYF. The CDR3 DNA follows: TGTGCCAGCAGCGTAATGAGCGGACAAGAGACCCAGTACTTC.

This clonotype was seen at least ten times. One junction end does not reproduce the germline sequence, and a read error may be involved. The chain recombines TRBV6-1 with TRBJ1-1, with 9 bases aligning to TRBD1. CDR3 length equals 16 residues. The germline V gene has CDR1 MNHNS and CDR2 SASEGT. CDR3 amino acids: CASREDRGLENTEAFF. For the CDR3, the DNA is TGTGCCAGCAGAGAAGACAGGGGGTTAGAAAACACTGAAGCTTTCTTT.

The gene calls are TRBV5-5 and TRBJ2-7; perhaps TRBD1 as D (6 bases). V lost 7 bases, J lost 9 bases, and 23 bases lay in between. The CDR3 totals 14 residues. Per germline, CDR1 SGHKS and CDR2 YYEKEE (reference sequence). For the CDR3, the DNA is TGTGCCAGCGGCCGCCTACAGGGCCTCGGTGGGCAGTACTTC. The encoded protein is CASGRLQGLGGQYF.

This clonotype was seen repeatedly, ten times or more. The chain links TRBV11-2 to TRBJ1-4, with a weak D call TRBD1 (6 bases). The CDR3 runs 14 residues. Germline assignment: CDR1 SGHAT and CDR2 FQNNGV. Trimming left V 5 bases short and J 6 bases short, with 13 bases between. The CDR3 DNA follows: TGTGCCAGCAGCCCCGAGGGGGTGGATGAAAAACTGTTTTTT. It yields the protein CASSPEGVDEKLFF.

This clonotype was seen many times. The chain combines TRBV7-9 with TRBJ1-5; 9 bases agree with TRBD1. The length of the CDR3 is 15 residues. V lost 5 bases, J lost 4 bases, and 6 bases stayed unmatched. CDR1 and CDR2 (germline): SEHNR, FQNEAQ (reference sequence). The CDR3 reads CASSPIGQGNQPQHF. The CDR3, as DNA: TGTGCCAGCAGCCCTATAGGACAGGGGAATCAGCCCCAGCATTTT.

This clonotype came up many times. The gene calls are TRBV18 and TRBJ2-7, with 10 nucleotides matching TRBD1. After removal of 6 bases from V and 2 bases from J, the junction contained 7 bases not matched to a gene. The CDR3 runs to 15 residues. CDR1 and CDR2 (germline): KGHSH, LQKENI. In nucleotides, the CDR3 is TGTGCCAGCTCCCCTGGACAGGGGGGCACCTACGAGCAGTACTTC. This encodes CASSPGQGGTYEQYF.

This clonotype has ten or more counts. This chain joins TRBV4-1 and TRBJ2-7; D may match TRBD1 or TRBD2 (5 bases each). Deletions cut 2 bases from V and 2 bases from J, with 13 bases between. From germline, CDR1 is MGHRA and CDR2 YSYEKL. The CDR3 sequence is 15 residues long. This CDR3 is CASSQPGTATYEQYF. For the CDR3, the DNA is TGCGCCAGCAGCCAACCCGGGACGGCTACCTACGAGCAGTACTTC.

Comment on this clonotype: This may come from a read error, since a much larger clone is one base off. The CDR3 does not close with the conserved phenylalanine or tryptophan, likely indicating a read error. V is TRBV2 and J is TRBJ2-6; no clear D gene. Germline values: CDR1 SNHLY, CDR2 FYNNEI. With 5 bases removed from V and 2 bases from J, the gap between germline ends came to 4 bases. The CDR3 is 13 amino acids. The CDR3 nucleotides are TGTGCCAGCAGTTTAGCTGGGGCCAACGTCCTGACTTCC. Amino acid sequence: CASSLAGANVLTS.